This TCR beta chain derives from a study of shared clonotypes between healthy human individuals. Losses at the gene ends were 4 bases for V and 1 base for J; bases not matched to a gene: 4. CDR1 and CDR2 from the germline V gene are MNHNS and SASEGT. CDR3 length: 15 amino acids. A remark on this clone: Distinct nucleotide sequences in the sample also encode this CDR3.

Assay used: immunoSEQ multiplex PCR; TCRdb lists only in-frame clones, some missing. The table lists roughly 2.6 million clones, just over 90% of them singletons. The chain recombines TRBV6-1 with TRBJ1-5, with 7 bases that match TRBD1. Sequences were obtained from naive CD4+ T cells sorted from blood. The subset denotes: CD45RA+ positively selected. This TCR derives from a man between 18 and 35 years old in good health. DNA for the CDR3: TGTGCCAGCAGTGCGGGACAGCCCAGCAATCAGCCCCAGCATTTT. It codes for CASSAGQPSNQPQHF.